This TCR beta chain derives from a study of OX40 agonist ivuxolimab in advanced cancers. In terms of the full investigation: The costimulatory receptor OX40 (CD134) was targeted by ivuxolimab, a fully human IgG2 agonistic monoclonal antibody. Three dose-escalation patients achieved partial responses, one with hepatocellular carcinoma and two with cutaneous melanoma. Prior anti-PD-1, anti-PD-L1 or anti-CTLA-4 therapy was permitted, and checkpoint inhibitors had been received by around 39% of dose-escalation patients. Of the approximately 50 dose-escalation patients, hepatocellular carcinoma was present in 19, melanoma in around 15, renal cell carcinoma in 9 and head and neck cancer in 9. The monotherapy dose-escalation portion (N of about 52 patients) of the phase I ivuxolimab trial is reported in the paper. In the dose-escalation cohort, over 65% of patients were male, and the mean age was approximately 60 years, with a range of roughly 20 to 85. The purpose of peripheral TCRbeta sequencing was to test whether ivuxolimab changed TCR sequence diversity and led to clonal T-cell expansion. Intravenous ivuxolimab was administered to patients every 2 weeks at six dose levels: 0.01, 0.1, 0.3, 1.5, 3 and 10 mg/kg. The paper as a whole reports these results and caveats: On average, CD8+ T cells showed more expanded clones than CD4+ T cells after ivuxolimab. At doses of 0.1 to 3.0 mg/kg, clonal expansion of both CD4+ and CD8+ T cells in blood was seen between baseline and week 6. Low levels of normalized T-cell clonal expansion were also seen in some patients who did not respond. In the 0.1-3.0 mg/kg groups, partial responders were among the patients with the lowest normalized peripheral clonal expansion, particularly in CD8+ T cells. Which antigens the clonally expanded peripheral T cells were specific for was not determined.

Of note for this clone: The specificity of this receptor is unknown. It has no much larger one-base neighbor in the sample; base qualities were not kept.

Patients with autoimmune disease history or receiving systemic immunosuppression were excluded from the trial. Peripheral blood for TCR sequencing was collected from all dose cohorts at baseline, on cycle 4 day 1, and on cycle 7 day 1. Samples came from an open-label, multicenter, first-in-human phase I dose-escalation trial of ivuxolimab. Adults with locally advanced or metastatic head and neck squamous cell, hepatocellular, melanoma or renal cell carcinoma were enrolled in the trial. CD4+ and CD8+ T cells were sorted separately from peripheral blood before TCR sequencing. For sequencing of the TCRbeta CDR3 region, genomic DNA was extracted from the sorted cells. The immunoSEQ Assay was used to sequence the TCRbeta CDR3 regions. This is the immuneACCESS table as TCRdb keeps it, with only in-frame sequences that have V and J called. A part of the clones is gone; compared with another copy, unresolved V genes explain less than half, and the rest is unexplained. The sample table holds approximately 89,000 clones, of which around 86% were seen once. About 0.29% of the sample is taken by the ten largest.

This receptor was identified in an adult with an advanced solid tumor such as melanoma, head and neck, liver or kidney cancer. The specimen was CD4+ or CD8+ T cells sorted from blood, collected in a trial of the OX40 agonist ivuxolimab.

The CDR3 amino acid sequence is: CSVASLADASTDTQYF. The base sequence is TGCAGCGTTGCTTCACTAGCGGACGCCAGCACAGATACGCAGTATTTT. The chain is made from TRBV29-1 and TRBJ2-3; 8 middle bases align to TRBD2. The CDR3 covers 16 residues, taking in both the cysteine and the phenylalanine. Here the CDR3 DNA is all that survives: 48 bases in frame from base 1. The germline V gene supplies CDR1 SQVTM and CDR2 ANQGSEA. Unmatched junction bases come to 9, with V trimmed by 4 bases and J by 0 bases.